One and the same sample provided the 22 T cell receptor beta chains below, sequenced in a study of shared clonotypes between healthy human individuals. Data came from immunoSEQ multiplex PCR; TCRdb stores just in-frame clones and leaves some out. The table shows more than 2 million clones, with approximately 94% occurring only once. Terminally differentiated effector memory CD45RA+ cells were left out of the naive CD8 fraction, which was CD45RO-negative and positively selected for CCR7. Sequenced input: naive CD8+ T cells sorted from blood. These receptors all stem from a man between 18 and 35 years old in good health.

V and J are TRBV27 and TRBJ2-7; D gene ambiguous. The V end was cut by 8 bases, the J end by 6 bases, with 20 bases between. There are 14 residues in the CDR3. Germline V gene data show CDR1 as MNHEY and CDR2 as SMNVEV (reference sequence). DNA of the CDR3: TGTGCCAGCTCCCTCGGCAGGAATGTGGCCGAGCAGTACTTC. Translated, it gives CASSLGRNVAEQYF.

The count of this clone is one. The chain combines TRBV5-4 with TRBJ2-7; 8 bases are shared with TRBD2. The ends lost 0 bases at V and 7 bases at J; junction bases unmatched: 6. Germline V gene lookup returns CDR1 SGHNT and CDR2 YYREEE (reference sequence). The CDR3 length is 14 residues. The CDR3 protein is CASSLVLAGGEQYF. The CDR3 nucleotides are TGTGCCAGCAGCTTGGTCCTAGCGGGCGGAGAGCAGTACTTC.

The chain recombines TRBV11-2 with TRBJ1-6, with D possibly matching TRBD1 (5 bases). CDR1 is SGHAT and CDR2 is FQNNGV in the germline V gene. CDR3 length: 18 residues. The V and J ends lost 4 bases and 4 bases respectively, with 20 bases between them. The chain's CDR3 is CASSSRQNQALYNSPLHF. The CDR3 nucleotides read TGTGCCAGCAGCTCAAGACAGAACCAGGCCCTTTATAATTCACCCCTCCACTTT.

The CDR3 loop reads CASSRQNEKLFF. CDR3 coding DNA: TGTGCCAGCAGCCGACAGAATGAAAAACTGTTTTTT. The chain links TRBV5-6 to TRBJ1-4, with D perhaps matching TRBD1 (5 bases). Germline V CDR1 and CDR2: SGHDT, YYEEEE. The ends were cut back, 4 bases at V and 5 bases at J, with 6 bases in the middle. The CDR3 sequence is 12 residues long.

The rearrangement links TRBV15 to TRBJ1-1, with a weak D call TRBD1 (6 bases). With 3 bases removed from V and 3 bases from J, the gap between germline ends came to 14 bases. The CDR3 is made up of 15 amino acids. Germline loops: CDR1 LNHNV, CDR2 YYDKDF (reference sequence). CDR3 protein: CATSSHREEDTEAFF. The CDR3 DNA is TGTGCCACCAGCAGCCACAGGGAGGAGGACACTGAAGCTTTCTTT.

The chain is built from TRBV28 and TRBJ2-5; D call uncertain. Germline CDR1 is MDHEN and CDR2 is SYDVKM. CDR3 size: 12 residues. Trimming cost V 1 base and J 5 bases, with 5 bases left between them. CDR3 sequence: CASSLFGETQYF. The DNA of the CDR3 is TGTGCCAGCAGTTTATTCGGGGAGACCCAGTACTTC. The variable domain in full, completed from reference TRBV28 and TRBJ2-5, reads DVKVTQSSRYLVKRTGEKVFLECVQDMDHENMFWYRQDPGLGLRLIYFSYDVKMKEKGDIPEGYSVSREKKERFSLILESASTNQTSMYLCASSLFGETQYFGPGTRLLVL.

In its sample, this clone was seen once. The rearrangement uses TRBV7-9 and TRBJ2-2; D remains ambiguous. This CDR3 region has 15 residues. Per the germline V gene, CDR1 is SEHNR and CDR2 is FQNEAQ (reference sequence). V gave up 5 bases and J gave up 0 bases, with 10 bases separating them. The CDR3 spells CASSQTATNTGELFF. In DNA, the CDR3 is TGTGCCAGCAGCCAAACAGCGACGAACACCGGGGAGCTGTTTTTT.

This clone was seen once. The J gene is TRBJ1-2, the V gene TRBV9; no reliable D call. This CDR3 is 14 amino acids long. The germline V and J ends were trimmed by 4 bases and 4 bases, with 14 bases remaining between them. Per the germline V gene, CDR1 is SGDLS and CDR2 is YYNGEE. CDR3 sequence: CASSPSPGLYGYTF. In nucleotides, the CDR3 is TGTGCCAGCAGCCCTTCCCCTGGCCTCTATGGCTACACCTTC. Using reference TRBV9 and TRBJ1-2 for the parts outside the CDR3, the full variable domain is DSGVTQTPKHLITATGQRVTLRCSPRSGDLSVYWYQQSLDQGLQFLIQYYNGEERAKGNILERFSAQQFPDLHSELNLSSLELGDSALYFCASSPSPGLYGYTFGSGTRLTVV.

The CDR3 DNA is TGTGCCAGCAGTGAAGTCCCGGGGGGAGCTAATGAAAAACTGTTTTTT. It specifies CASSEVPGGANEKLFF. The gene calls are TRBV6-1 and TRBJ1-4; possible D gene TRBD1, 5 bases. V was trimmed by 1 base and J by 3 bases, leaving 12 bases between them. Per the germline V gene, CDR1 is MNHNS and CDR2 is SASEGT. The CDR3 is 16 residues long.

The genes are TRBV11-3 and TRBJ2-7, with D possibly TRBD1 on 6 matching bases. V lost 4 bases, J lost 3 bases, and 10 bases lay in between. Looked up from germline, CDR1 is SGHNT and CDR2 is YENEEA. The CDR3 loop spans 13 amino acids. The CDR3 DNA follows: TGTGCCAGCAGCTACTTACAGGGCTACGAGCAGTACTTC. Translation gives CASSYLQGYEQYF.

A remark on this clone: Other DNA sequences of this sample code for an identical CDR3. The rearrangement joins TRBV5-1 to TRBJ1-1, with TRBD1 identical over 9 bases. The germline V gene has CDR1 SGHRS and CDR2 YFSETQ. The CDR3 extends over 13 amino acids. J lost 4 bases, V lost 4 bases, and 2 bases had no gene match. The CDR3 loop is CASSQTGGTEAFF. DNA of the CDR3: TGCGCCAGCAGCCAGACAGGGGGCACTGAAGCTTTCTTT.

For the CDR3, the DNA is TGTGCCAGCAGTGGGGAGGACTCGTTGGGACCGAACACTGAAGCTTTCTTT. Translated, it gives CASSGEDSLGPNTEAFF. V gene TRBV2 combines with J gene TRBJ1-1, with D possibly matching TRBD1 (5 bases). V shed 4 bases and J shed 1 base, with 19 bases lying between them. This CDR3 contains 17 residues. Germline V gene sequence: CDR1 SNHLY, CDR2 FYNNEI.

The chain uses TRBV6-5 and TRBJ1-2; D is perhaps TRBD1 (6 bases). Trimming took off 2 bases at V and 4 bases at J, with 14 bases between the two ends. Germline V gives CDR1 MNHEY, CDR2 SVGAGI. CDR3 length equals 15 residues. The CDR3 is CASSYGAGVVYGYTF. CDR3 nucleotide sequence: TGTGCCAGCAGTTACGGCGCAGGGGTCGTCTATGGCTACACCTTC.

The chain has TRBV5-1 and TRBJ2-7; 8 positions agree with TRBD1. Germline lookup yields CDR1 SGHRS and CDR2 YFSETQ. This CDR3 spans 16 amino acids. Trimming cost V 0 bases and J 0 bases; bases outside gene matches: 5. CDR3 amino acids: CASSLEGQAYSYEQYF. The CDR3 coding sequence is TGCGCCAGCAGCTTGGAGGGACAGGCCTACTCCTACGAGCAGTACTTC.

As regards this clone: The same CDR3 arises from other DNA sequences in this sample as well. The chain joins TRBV9 to TRBJ2-3; 8 positions match TRBD2. The CDR3 is 15 amino acids. Germline V gene lookup returns CDR1 SGDLS and CDR2 YYNGEE. Trimming removed 2 bases from V and 0 bases from J; junction bases left unmatched: 2. The DNA of the CDR3 is TGTGCCAGCAGCGTTAGCGGGGCGAGCACAGATACGCAGTATTTT. As protein: CASSVSGASTDTQYF.

This rearrangement joins TRBV4-3 to TRBJ2-1; TRBD1 aligns across 9 bases. V trimming: 2 bases; J trimming: 2 bases; junction bases outside the gene matches: 4. The germline gives CDR1 LGHNA, CDR2 YSLEER. The CDR3 runs 16 residues. CDR3 nucleotides: TGCGCCAGCAGCCAACTCACAGGGGGCCCCTACAATGAGCAGTTCTTC. Protein: CASSQLTGGPYNEQFF.

About this clone itself: At the DNA level, this CDR3 is encoded by other sequences in the same sample as well. The chain joins TRBV9 to TRBJ2-7; D tentatively fits TRBD1 or TRBD2 (7 bases each). The V end lost 0 bases, the J end lost 4 bases, and 11 bases lay between the germline ends. The CDR3 has 14 amino acids. Per the germline V gene, CDR1 is SGDLS and CDR2 is YYNGEE. Here the CDR3 reads CASSVAQGGYEQYF. The CDR3 region has the DNA TGTGCCAGCAGCGTAGCCCAGGGGGGGTACGAGCAGTACTTC.

V usage is TRBV12-5 and J usage is TRBJ2-7; 10 bases line up with TRBD1. With 5 bases clipped from V and 3 bases from J, the junction kept 7 bases outside the gene matches. Germline V gene lookup returns CDR1 LGHNT and CDR2 FRNRAP. This CDR3 is built from 15 residues. DNA of the CDR3: TGTGCTAGTGGTGCCGGGACAGGGGTTTTCTACGAGCAGTACTTC. It encodes CASGAGTGVFYEQYF.

The V gene is TRBV6-1, the J gene TRBJ1-2; weak D call: TRBD1 (6 bases). V gave up 5 bases and J gave up 4 bases, with 14 bases separating them. The V gene's germline CDR1 is MNHNS and CDR2 SASEGT. The CDR3 is 14 residues long. CDR3 loop: CASSLPDRAYGYTF. In DNA, the CDR3 is TGTGCCAGCAGTCTACCGGACAGAGCCTATGGCTACACCTTC.

The chain links TRBV9 to TRBJ2-2; D unresolved. The CDR3 has 13 residues. V lost 0 bases and J lost 4, with 4 bases in between. Germline CDR1 and CDR2: SGDLS and YYNGEE. The CDR3 DNA is TGTGCCAGCAGCGTAGACATCACCGGGGAGCTGTTTTTT. It translates to CASSVDITGELFF.

V and J are TRBV2 and TRBJ2-7; 9 bases map to TRBD2. Germline lookup yields CDR1 SNHLY and CDR2 FYNNEI. Unmatched junction bases numbered 2, after V lost 1 base and J lost 4 bases. The CDR3 consists of 14 residues. The CDR3 nucleotides are TGTGCCAGCAGTGAAGATAGCGGGAGTTACGAGCAGTACTTC. Its translation: CASSEDSGSYEQYF.

This clone was observed a single time. This chain connects TRBV13 to TRBJ2-2; D is uncertain. Trimming cost V 3 bases and J 2 bases, with 4 bases left between them. The germline V gene encodes CDR1 PRHDT and CDR2 FYEKMQ (reference sequence). The CDR3 contains 13 residues. Written as DNA, the CDR3 is TGTGCCAGCAGCTTTATAAACACCGGGGAGCTGTTTTTT. Translating gives CASSFINTGELFF. Based on the CDR3 plus reference TRBV13 and TRBJ2-2, the full variable domain is AAGVIQSPRHLIKEKRETATLKCYPIPRHDTVYWYQQGPGQDPQFLISFYEKMQSDKGSIPDRFSAQQFSDYHSELNMSSLELGDSALYFCASSFINTGELFFGEGSRLTVL.